These 4 T cell receptor beta chains came from one sample sequenced in a study of T cell repertoires in cytomegalovirus infection. MiXCR was run by TCRdb on the reads, yielding one entry per CDR3 protein. The sample carries approximately 770,000 distinct CDR3 sequences, 29% recorded once. For these receptors, no antigen is known. Sequencing was performed on cultured CD8+ T cells from PBMCs, taken from culture after CMV antigen stimulation. Receptors were obtained from a human donor in good health (CMV status not recorded). Some clones in this sample may be carry-over from other donors' samples.

This clonotype was picked up many times. This sequence joins TRBV27 and TRBJ1-5; TRBD1 matches at 10 bases. The CDR3 consists of 17 residues. V lost 6 bases, J lost 0 bases, and 8 bases stayed unmatched. Germline values: CDR1 MNHEY, CDR2 SMNVEV (reference sequence). CDR3 bases: TGTGCCAGCAGGTCGGGACAGGGGATATATAGCAATCAGCCCCAGCATTTT. Translating gives CASRSGQGIYSNQPQHF.

This clonotype was recorded a few times. The chain joins TRBV7-2 to TRBJ2-1; D is possibly TRBD1 (6 bases). CDR3 length: 15 residues. With 5 bases removed from V and 8 bases from J, the gap between germline ends came to 19 bases. From germline, CDR1 is SGHTA and CDR2 FQGNSA. The CDR3 coding sequence is TGTGCCAGCAGCCCGGCCCCAGGGGCCGTCGATGAGCAGTTCTTC. As protein: CASSPAPGAVDEQFF.

This clonotype was picked up many times. The chain has TRBV28 and TRBJ2-3; 7 nucleotides line up with TRBD2. The CDR3 has 16 residues. CDR1 is MDHEN and CDR2 is SYDVKM in the germline V gene. Trimming took 5 bases from V and 1 from J; bases not matched to a gene: 9. In DNA form, the CDR3 reads TGTGCCAGCAGTCCCGGACTAGTCCCACGCACAGATACGCAGTATTTT. It codes for CASSPGLVPRTDTQYF.

This clonotype turned up a few times. The chain joins TRBV6-2 or TRBV6-3 to TRBJ1-1, with D possibly TRBD1 on 5 matching bases. Germline V gives CDR1 MNHEY, CDR2 SVGEGT. Trimming shortened V by 2 bases and J by 8 bases, and 12 bases separated the two germline ends. The CDR3 runs to 13 residues. The CDR3 reads CASSYLGAWEAFF. The DNA for the CDR3 is TGTGCCAGCAGTTACCTCGGGGCGTGGGAAGCTTTCTTT.